This TCR beta chain was profiled in a study of low-dose radiotherapy and immunotherapy resistance in tumors. Study-level background: The study delivered 0.5 Gy per fraction every 2 weeks to Cohort 1, totaling 6.5 Gy. Intravenous ipilimumab 1 mg/kg every six weeks was given with nivolumab 240 mg every two weeks.

This clonotype showed up many times. The CDR3 loop spans 14 amino acids. Trimming took 8 bases from V and 3 from J, leaving 14 bases between them. Germline loops: CDR1 LNHDA, CDR2 SQIVND (reference sequence). Documented time point: before trial treatment. Patients eligible had advanced solid tumors without tumor-infiltrating lymphocytes. Priming of first-strand cDNA relied on TRAV- and TRBV-specific primers (covering alpha and beta chains). The authors ran about 20 PCR cycles to amplify TCRs with a constant-region primer and V-primer adapter. One entry per CDR3 protein, called by TCRdb with MiXCR from the reads. The data contain fewer than 90,000 distinct CDR3 sequences, 31% of them singletons.

The chain recombines TRBV19 with TRBJ1-3, with D unclear. This sample comprised PBMCs, obtained before treatment. The receptor was derived from a female donor with ovarian cancer. This chain's CDR3 is CASRTRGSGNTIYF. The CDR3 DNA follows: TGTGCCAGTCGCACACGGGGAAGTGGAAACACCATATATTTT.